This is a list of T cell receptor beta chains from one sample in a study of blood T cell repertoires in COVID-19. The repertoire was sequenced with immunoSEQ multiplex PCR; TCRdb's copy has only in-frame clones and lacks some. The profile shows about 52,000 clones, about 85% of them singletons. The sample consisted of peripheral blood. These receptors all come from a human donor in a cohort sampled during active COVID-19. Each CDR3 is given with its conserved first and last residue. A D gene is named only where the DNA matches it firmly. Rows give clone size only sometimes, using once, few, many, or a class for an expanded clone.

abundance | d_gene | j_gene | v_gene | CDR3aa | CDR3nt
NA | TRBD1 | TRBJ1-3 | TRBV11-2 | CASSNRGAAGNTIYF | TGTGCCAGCAGCAACAGGGGTGCTGCGGGAAACACCATATATTTT
NA | TRBD1 | TRBJ2-1 | TRBV5-1 | CASSSTGANYNEQFF | TGCGCCAGCAGCTCAACAGGGGCTAACTACAATGAGCAGTTCTTC
once | TRBD1 | TRBJ2-4 | TRBV5-4 | CASSTGDSLAKNIQYF | TGTGCCAGCAGTACCGGGGACAGTCTAGCCAAAAACATTCAGTACTTC
once | TRBD1 | TRBJ1-2 | TRBV6-5 | CASTRQGSYGYTF | TGTGCCAGCACCAGACAGGGGAGCTATGGCTACACCTTC
NA | TRBD2 | TRBJ2-5 | TRBV19 | CASSIALAGGGAGTQYF | TGTGCCAGTAGTATAGCTCTAGCGGGAGGGGGGGCAGGGACCCAGTACTTC
few | NA | TRBJ1-5 | TRBV25-1 | CASSPGDHQPQHF | TGTGCCAGCAGTCCGGGGGACCATCAGCCCCAGCATTTT
NA | TRBD2 | TRBJ2-2 | TRBV5-1 | CASSGLAGELFF | TGCGCCAGCAGCGGACTAGCGGGGGAGCTGTTTTTT
NA | NA | TRBJ2-3 | TRBV18 | CASSPPRDYGTDTQYF | TGTGCCAGCTCACCACCGAGGGATTACGGCACAGATACGCAGTATTTT
NA | TRBD2 | TRBJ2-3 | TRBV27 | CASSLGGGSTDTQYF | TGTGCCAGCAGTTTAGGGGGGGGAAGCACAGATACGCAGTATTTT
NA | TRBD1 | TRBJ1-6 | TRBV11-2 | CASSPGGSYNSPLHF | TGTGCCAGCAGCCCAGGGGGCTCCTATAATTCACCCCTCCACTTT
NA | NA | TRBJ2-2 | TRBV12-3/TRBV12-4 | CASSSTGELFF | TGTGCCAGCAGTTCAACCGGGGAGCTGTTTTTT
few | NA | TRBJ1-5 | TRBV2 | CASTLTQGTGQPQHF | TGTGCCAGCACTCTAACCCAGGGAACGGGTCAGCCCCAGCATTTT
NA | NA | TRBJ1-2 | TRBV30 | CAWSVGTGLFDGYTF | TGTGCCTGGAGTGTCGGGACTGGCTTATTTGATGGCTACACCTTC
NA | NA | TRBJ2-7 | TRBV10-1 | CASSESNGGHAYEQYF | TGCGCCAGCAGTGAGTCCAACGGGGGGCATGCCTACGAGCAGTACTTC
NA | NA | TRBJ1-3 | TRBV3-1/TRBV3-2 | CASSKGGAGNTIYF | TGTGCCAGCAGTAAGGGAGGGGCTGGAAACACCATATATTTT
NA | NA | TRBJ1-5 | TRBV20-1 | CSASPPAGAIQPQHF | TGCAGTGCTAGTCCCCCGGCAGGGGCAATACAGCCCCAGCATTTT
NA | NA | TRBJ1-1 | TRBV6-5 | CASSGMSNTEAFF | TGTGCCAGCTCCGGGATGTCGAACACTGAAGCTTTCTTT
NA | NA | TRBJ1-1 | TRBV7-8 | CASTLHRDKAEAFF | TGTGCCAGCACCCTTCACAGGGACAAGGCTGAAGCTTTCTTT
NA | TRBD1 | TRBJ2-7 | TRBV6-6 | CASRSGQGTAEQYF | TGTGCCAGCCGAAGCGGACAGGGGACGGCCGAGCAGTACTTC
NA | TRBD1 | TRBJ2-2 | TRBV10-2 | CASSEQGTVDTGELFF | TGCGCCAGCAGTGAACAGGGGACGGTCGACACCGGGGAGCTGTTTTTT
NA | TRBD1 | TRBJ1-6 | TRBV4-1 | CASSQSGQGYNSPLHF | TGCGCCAGCAGCCAGTCCGGACAGGGGTATAATTCACCCCTCCACTTT
NA | NA | TRBJ1-2 | TRBV11-2 | CASSLDLTGYYGYTF | TGTGCCAGCAGCTTAGATTTAACAGGGTACTATGGCTACACCTTC
once | NA | TRBJ2-1 | TRBV2 | CASTSGLYNEQFF | TGTGCCAGCACAAGCGGCCTATACAATGAGCAGTTCTTC
NA | NA | TRBJ2-4 | TRBV7-9 | CASSPPSRAQYF | TGTGCCAGCAGCCCCCCTTCGCGGGCTCAGTACTTC
NA | NA | TRBJ1-4 | TRBV12-3/TRBV12-4 | CASSLAGEKLFF | TGTGCCAGCAGTTTAGCGGGCGAAAAACTGTTTTTT
few | NA | TRBJ2-7 | TRBV5-6 | CASRKTSGEQYF | TGTGCCAGCAGGAAAACATCGGGCGAGCAGTACTTC
NA | TRBD1 | TRBJ1-1 | TRBV11-1 | CASSYRDGQGNTEAFF | TGTGCCAGCAGCTACCGCGACGGACAGGGGAACACTGAAGCTTTCTTT
NA | TRBD1 | TRBJ2-7 | TRBV15 | CTTSGQGGYSYEQYF | TGTACCACCAGCGGACAGGGGGGATACTCCTACGAGCAGTACTTC
NA | NA | TRBJ1-6 | TRBV2 | CASRQTYNSPLHF | TGTGCCAGCAGACAAACATATAATTCACCCCTCCACTTT
NA | NA | TRBJ2-1 | TRBV15 | CATSRDRGNEQFF | TGTGCCACCAGCAGAGATAGGGGCAATGAGCAGTTCTTC
NA | TRBD1 | TRBJ2-7 | TRBV20-1 | CSAGTVYEQYF | TGCAGTGCAGGGACAGTCTACGAGCAGTACTTC
NA | TRBD1 | TRBJ1-5 | TRBV19 | CASSWGQGENQPQHF | TGTGCCAGTAGTTGGGGACAGGGAGAGAATCAGCCCCAGCATTTT
NA | NA | TRBJ1-5 | TRBV10-2 | CASTQGGQPQHF | TGCGCCAGCACACAAGGGGGTCAGCCCCAGCATTTT
NA | TRBD1 | TRBJ2-3 | TRBV28 | CASSFEFETGVATDTQYF | TGTGCCAGCAGTTTCGAATTCGAGACAGGGGTAGCTACAGATACGCAGTATTTT
NA | TRBD2 | TRBJ2-7 | TRBV6-4 | CASRPGTSNYEQYF | TGTGCCAGCAGACCCGGGACTAGTAACTACGAGCAGTACTTC
NA | TRBD1 | TRBJ2-6 | TRBV2 | CASARLQGALSGANVLTF | TGTGCCAGCGCCCGCTTACAGGGGGCCCTCTCTGGGGCCAACGTCCTGACTTTC
NA | TRBD2 | TRBJ2-3 | TRBV19 | CASSIVSGGRKSTDTQYF | TGTGCCAGTAGTATAGTTAGCGGGGGCCGCAAAAGCACAGATACGCAGTATTTT
few | TRBD2 | TRBJ2-1 | TRBV19 | CARTQTGTSGIANEQFF | TGTGCCAGGACACAGACTGGGACTAGCGGGATCGCAAATGAGCAGTTCTTC
NA | TRBD1 | TRBJ1-2 | TRBV5-1 | CASSLGGQGYGYTF | TGCGCCAGCAGCTTAGGGGGACAGGGCTATGGCTACACCTTC
medium-sized | TRBD2 | TRBJ2-1 | TRBV10-1 | CASSGAGGRDNEQFF | TGCGCCAGCAGTGGAGCGGGAGGGCGGGACAATGAGCAGTTCTTC
NA | NA | TRBJ1-1 | TRBV19 | CASSMGRGPRAFF | TGTGCCAGTAGTATGGGTCGAGGCCCTCGGGCTTTCTTT
NA | NA | TRBJ2-5 | TRBV29-1 | CSVKRGGGAETQYF | TGCAGCGTGAAAAGGGGAGGGGGAGCAGAGACCCAGTACTTC
once | TRBD2 | TRBJ2-5 | TRBV2 | CASSGLAGEGETQYF | TGTGCCAGCAGCGGACTAGCGGGGGAGGGAGAGACCCAGTACTTC
NA | TRBD2 | TRBJ2-3 | TRBV5-1 | CASGTSDRTNTQYF | TGCGCCAGCGGAACTAGCGACCGCACGAATACGCAGTATTTT
NA | NA | TRBJ2-3 | TRBV10-3 | CAISEPNQGDADTQYF | TGTGCCATCAGTGAGCCAAATCAAGGGGATGCAGATACGCAGTATTTT
NA | TRBD2 | TRBJ2-5 | TRBV3-1/TRBV3-2 | CASSQVVAGGPEAETQYF | TGTGCCAGCAGCCAAGTCGTAGCGGGAGGGCCCGAGGCAGAGACCCAGTACTTC
NA | TRBD2 | TRBJ2-7 | TRBV5-1 | CASSPVAGAAYEQYF | TGCGCCAGCAGCCCCGTAGCGGGGGCGGCCTACGAGCAGTACTTC
NA | NA | TRBJ1-1 | TRBV6-5 | CASSYSLPAGTEAFF | TGTGCCAGCAGTTACTCGTTGCCCGCGGGGACTGAAGCTTTCTTT
NA | NA | TRBJ2-2 | TRBV6-6 | CASTRYSSANTGELFF | TGTGCCAGCACCAGGTATAGTTCGGCGAACACCGGGGAGCTGTTTTTT
NA | NA | TRBJ1-1 | TRBV29-1 | CSVVGASVEAFF | TGCAGCGTTGTGGGGGCCTCAGTTGAAGCTTTCTTT
medium-sized | NA | TRBJ2-4 | TRBV28 | CASSEGGSLAKNIQYF | TGTGCCAGCAGTGAGGGTGGCAGTCTAGCCAAAAACATTCAGTACTTC
NA | TRBD2 | TRBJ2-1 | TRBV11-3 | CASSFGTSGYNEQFF | TGTGCCAGCAGCTTCGGGACTAGCGGCTACAATGAGCAGTTCTTC
NA | NA | TRBJ1-6 | TRBV5-6 | CASSLSGSSYNSPLHF | TGTGCCAGCAGCCTTAGTGGGAGCTCCTATAATTCACCCCTCCACTTT
NA | NA | TRBJ2-3 | TRBV2 | CARVSGQTDTQYF | TGTGCCAGAGTATCCGGACAGACAGATACGCAGTATTTT
NA | NA | TRBJ1-2 | TRBV2 | CASRGHSNYGYTF | TGTGCCAGCAGGGGACATTCTAACTATGGCTACACCTTC
NA | TRBD1 | TRBJ2-5 | TRBV5-8 | CASSPPMVRGHQETQYF | TGTGCCAGCAGCCCCCCAATGGTCAGGGGGCATCAAGAGACCCAGTACTTC
NA | NA | TRBJ1-4 | TRBV28 | CASSYISAGEKLFF | TGTGCCAGCAGTTACATATCGGCGGGTGAAAAACTGTTTTTT
NA | NA | TRBJ1-1 | TRBV3-1/TRBV3-2 | CASSQPGRAEAFF | TGTGCCAGCAGCCAACCGGGGAGGGCTGAAGCTTTCTTT
NA | TRBD2 | TRBJ2-5 | TRBV7-9 | CASSPGLAGGDLYQETQYF | TGTGCCAGCAGCCCCGGACTAGCGGGGGGGGACTTGTACCAAGAGACCCAGTACTTC
NA | TRBD1 | TRBJ1-5 | TRBV7-9 | CASSLGDSKNQPQHF | TGTGCCAGCAGCTTAGGGGACAGTAAGAATCAGCCCCAGCATTTT